A single sample is the source of the 8 T cell receptor beta chains below, sequenced in a study of blood T cell repertoires in COVID-19. Measured with immunoSEQ multiplex PCR; TCRdb has only the in-frame clones, and not every one. Of over 200,000 clones listed, about 90% are singletons. Input material: peripheral blood. Receptor source: a man aged 40-50 years with active or convalescent COVID-19.

The genes are TRBV27 and TRBJ2-1; D is perhaps TRBD1 (6 bases). The germline CDR1 and CDR2 sequences are MNHEY and SMNVEV (reference sequence). V was shortened by 2 bases and J by 0 bases, with 11 bases between the two germline ends. The CDR3 has 16 amino acids. The CDR3 loop reads CASSLPDRSSYNEQFF. In DNA, the CDR3 is TGTGCCAGCAGTTTACCCGACAGGAGCTCCTACAATGAGCAGTTCTTC.

The chain recombines TRBV19 with TRBJ2-6, with 7 bases that match TRBD1. Trimming cost V 5 bases and J 1 base; bases outside gene matches: 2. CDR1 is LNHDA, CDR2 SQIVND, per germline (reference sequence). The CDR3 loop spans 15 amino acids. Here the CDR3 reads CASSARGSGANVLTF. Written as DNA, the CDR3 is TGTGCCAGTAGTGCCAGGGGGTCTGGGGCCAACGTCCTGACTTTC. The full variable domain, rest sourced from reference TRBV19 and TRBJ2-6, is DGGITQSPKYLFRKEGQNVTLSCEQNLNHDAMYWYRQDPGQGLRLIYYSQIVNDFQKGDIAEGYSVSREKKESFPLTVTSAQKNPTAFYLCASSARGSGANVLTFGAGSRLTVL.

V and J are TRBV29-1 and TRBJ2-3; 7 bases are a match to TRBD1. Germline CDR1 is SQVTM and CDR2 is ANQGSEA. The J segment lost 10 bases and the V segment lost 5 bases, leaving 12 bases of the junction unmatched. This CDR3 has 13 amino acids. The CDR3 here is CSVRQGFNGAQYF. CDR3 sequence (DNA): TGCAGCGTTCGACAGGGATTTAATGGGGCGCAGTATTTT.

The V and J genes are TRBV27 and TRBJ1-2; no reliable D call. Trimming took off 1 base at V and 0 bases at J, with 9 bases between the two ends. Germline CDR1 and CDR2: MNHEY and SMNVEV (reference sequence). The CDR3 loop spans 15 amino acids. Here the CDR3 reads CASSLWAGTNYGYTF. The CDR3 DNA is TGTGCCAGCAGTTTATGGGCAGGAACTAACTATGGCTACACCTTC.

This clone was seen a single time. This chain uses TRBV10-2 with TRBJ1-1; D might be TRBD1 (5 bases). Looked up from germline, CDR1 is WSHSY and CDR2 is SAAADI. V dropped 10 bases and J dropped 8 bases, with 14 bases sitting between them. The CDR3 is made up of 11 amino acids. The CDR3 DNA reads TGCGCCACGCGAATGGGGGGAGAAGCTTTCTTT. Residues: CATRMGGEAFF.

This clone occurred many times. V and J are TRBV25-1 and TRBJ2-6, with a possible D match to TRBD1 (5 bases). The ends were cut back, 4 bases at V and 13 bases at J, with 14 bases in the middle. Germline V gene lookup returns CDR1 MGHDK and CDR2 SYGVNS. The CDR3 covers 13 residues. The CDR3 protein is CASSAQNTGVLTF. The CDR3 nucleotides are TGTGCCAGCAGTGCCCAGAATACAGGAGTCCTGACTTTC.

CDR3 region: CASSAGTGSFYEQYF. The CDR3 DNA is TGTGCCAGTAGTGCCGGGACAGGCTCATTCTACGAGCAGTACTTC. This chain joins TRBV19 and TRBJ2-7; 8 bases are a match to TRBD1. The CDR3 length is 15 residues. CDR1 and CDR2 from the germline V gene are LNHDA and SQIVND (reference sequence). V lost 5 bases and J lost 3; bases outside the gene matches: 9. The full variable domain, rest sourced from reference TRBV19 and TRBJ2-7, is DGGITQSPKYLFRKEGQNVTLSCEQNLNHDAMYWYRQDPGQGLRLIYYSQIVNDFQKGDIAEGYSVSREKKESFPLTVTSAQKNPTAFYLCASSAGTGSFYEQYFGPGTRLTVT.

The chain employs TRBV19 and TRBJ1-5; a weak D match, TRBD1 (6 bases). Looked up from germline, CDR1 is LNHDA and CDR2 is SQIVND (reference sequence). This CDR3 has 16 amino acids. Trimming left V 7 bases short and J 7 bases short, with 23 bases between. The CDR3 DNA reads as TGTGCCAGTATACTCTCCGGGAACGCAGGGGTACAGCCCCAGCATTTT. Protein: CASILSGNAGVQPQHF.